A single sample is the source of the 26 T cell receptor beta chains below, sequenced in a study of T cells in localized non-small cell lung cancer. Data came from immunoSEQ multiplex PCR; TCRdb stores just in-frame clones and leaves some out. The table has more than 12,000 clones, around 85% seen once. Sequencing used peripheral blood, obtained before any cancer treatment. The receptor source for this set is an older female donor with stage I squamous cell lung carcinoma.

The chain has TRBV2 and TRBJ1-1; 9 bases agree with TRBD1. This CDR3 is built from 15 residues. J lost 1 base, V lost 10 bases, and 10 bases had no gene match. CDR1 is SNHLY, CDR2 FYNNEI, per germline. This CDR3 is CATAGTGLWNTEAFF. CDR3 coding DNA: TGTGCCACTGCCGGGACAGGGCTATGGAACACTGAAGCTTTCTTT.

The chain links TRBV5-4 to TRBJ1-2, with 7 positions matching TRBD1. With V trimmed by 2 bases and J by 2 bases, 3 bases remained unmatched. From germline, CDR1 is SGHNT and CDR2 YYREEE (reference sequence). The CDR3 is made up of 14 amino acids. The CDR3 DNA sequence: TGTGCCAGCAGCTTTCTACAGGGGAACTATGGCTACACCTTC. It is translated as CASSFLQGNYGYTF.

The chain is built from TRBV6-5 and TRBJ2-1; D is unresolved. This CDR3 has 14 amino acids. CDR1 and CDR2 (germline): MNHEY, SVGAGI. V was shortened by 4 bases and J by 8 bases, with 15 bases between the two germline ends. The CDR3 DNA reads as TGTGCCAGCAGTTTTTCGAACAGTGGCGATGAGCAGTTCTTC. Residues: CASSFSNSGDEQFF.

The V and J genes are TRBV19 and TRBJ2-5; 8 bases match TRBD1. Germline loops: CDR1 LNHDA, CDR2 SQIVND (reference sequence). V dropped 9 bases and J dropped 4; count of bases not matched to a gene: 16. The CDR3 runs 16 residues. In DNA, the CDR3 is TGTGCCAGCACATCACAGACAGGGGCAGGTGGAGAGACCCAGTACTTC. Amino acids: CASTSQTGAGGETQYF. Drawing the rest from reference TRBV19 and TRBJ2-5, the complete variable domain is DGGITQSPKYLFRKEGQNVTLSCEQNLNHDAMYWYRQDPGQGLRLIYYSQIVNDFQKGDIAEGYSVSREKKESFPLTVTSAQKNPTAFYLCASTSQTGAGGETQYFGPGTRLLVL.

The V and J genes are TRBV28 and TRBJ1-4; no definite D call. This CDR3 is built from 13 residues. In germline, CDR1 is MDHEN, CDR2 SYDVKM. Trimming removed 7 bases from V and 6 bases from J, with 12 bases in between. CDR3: CASMVSRDEKLFF. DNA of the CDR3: TGTGCCAGCATGGTCAGCCGAGATGAAAAACTGTTTTTT.

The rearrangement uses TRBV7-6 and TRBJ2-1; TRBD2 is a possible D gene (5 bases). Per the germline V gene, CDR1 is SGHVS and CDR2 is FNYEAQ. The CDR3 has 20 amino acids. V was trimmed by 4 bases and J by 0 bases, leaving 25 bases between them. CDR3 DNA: TGTGCCAGCAGCTCGCCTACGGGGATTCAAGGAGGAAGCTCCTACAATGAGCAGTTCTTC. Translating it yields CASSSPTGIQGGSSYNEQFF.

For the CDR3, the DNA is TGTGCCAGCACCGACGGCCTTTTGGACTACACCTTC. Translation: CASTDGLLDYTF. J is TRBJ1-2 and V is TRBV5-3; D is ambiguous. TRBV5-3 is noted as an ORF with a role that remains uncertain. V shed 8 bases and J shed 10 bases, with 18 bases lying between them. This CDR3 spans 12 amino acids.

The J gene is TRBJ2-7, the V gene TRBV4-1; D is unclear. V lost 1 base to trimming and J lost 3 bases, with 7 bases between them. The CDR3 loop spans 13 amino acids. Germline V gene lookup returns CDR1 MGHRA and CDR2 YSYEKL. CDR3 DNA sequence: TGCGCCAGCAGCCAAGGACAATTCTACGAGCAGTACTTC. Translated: CASSQGQFYEQYF.

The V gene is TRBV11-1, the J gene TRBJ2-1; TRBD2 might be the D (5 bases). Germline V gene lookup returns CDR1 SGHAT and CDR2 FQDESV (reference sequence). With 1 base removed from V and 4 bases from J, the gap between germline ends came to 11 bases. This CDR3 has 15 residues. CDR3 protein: CASSLEASRYNEQFF. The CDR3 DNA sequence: TGTGCCAGCAGCTTAGAGGCTAGCAGATACAATGAGCAGTTCTTC.

The DNA of the CDR3 is TGTGCCATCAGTGAATCGCAGGACCTAAACACTGAAGCTTTCTTT. Translating it yields CAISESQDLNTEAFF. The chain uses TRBV10-3 and TRBJ1-1; D gene unclear. CDR3 length equals 15 residues. CDR1 is ENHRY, CDR2 SYGVKD, per germline. The V and J ends lost 3 bases and 2 bases respectively, with 13 bases between them.

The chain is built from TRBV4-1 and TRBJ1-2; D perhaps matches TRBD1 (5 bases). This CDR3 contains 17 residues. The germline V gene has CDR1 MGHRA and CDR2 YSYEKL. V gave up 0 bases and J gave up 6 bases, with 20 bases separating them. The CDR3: CASSQDFSGTVPHGYTF. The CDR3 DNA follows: TGCGCCAGCAGCCAAGATTTTTCAGGGACGGTGCCCCATGGCTACACCTTC.

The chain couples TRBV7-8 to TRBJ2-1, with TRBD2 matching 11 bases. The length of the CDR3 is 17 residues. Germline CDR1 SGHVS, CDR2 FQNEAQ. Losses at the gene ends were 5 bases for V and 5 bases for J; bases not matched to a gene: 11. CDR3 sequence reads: CASSPPIRLAGNNEQFF. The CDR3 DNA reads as TGTGCCAGCAGCCCACCCATAAGACTAGCGGGAAACAATGAGCAGTTCTTC.

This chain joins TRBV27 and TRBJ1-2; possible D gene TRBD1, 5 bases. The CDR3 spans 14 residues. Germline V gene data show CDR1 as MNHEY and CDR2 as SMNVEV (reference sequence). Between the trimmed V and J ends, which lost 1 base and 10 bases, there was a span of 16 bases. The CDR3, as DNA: TGTGCCAGCAGTTTATTTAGGGGCGCGCGTGACTACACCTTC. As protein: CASSLFRGARDYTF.

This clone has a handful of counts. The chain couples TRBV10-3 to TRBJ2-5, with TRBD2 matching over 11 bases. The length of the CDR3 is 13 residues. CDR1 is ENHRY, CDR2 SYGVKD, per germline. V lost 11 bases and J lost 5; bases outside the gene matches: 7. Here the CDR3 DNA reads TGTGCCGTGGGACTAGCGGAGGGGGAGACCCAGTACTTC. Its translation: CAVGLAEGETQYF.

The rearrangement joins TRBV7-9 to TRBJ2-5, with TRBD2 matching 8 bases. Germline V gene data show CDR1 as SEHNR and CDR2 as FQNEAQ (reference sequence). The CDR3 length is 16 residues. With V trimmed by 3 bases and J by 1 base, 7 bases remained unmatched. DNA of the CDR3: TGTGCCAGCAGCTTCCTCGGGGGGGGCGCCCAAGAGACCCAGTACTTC. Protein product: CASSFLGGGAQETQYF.

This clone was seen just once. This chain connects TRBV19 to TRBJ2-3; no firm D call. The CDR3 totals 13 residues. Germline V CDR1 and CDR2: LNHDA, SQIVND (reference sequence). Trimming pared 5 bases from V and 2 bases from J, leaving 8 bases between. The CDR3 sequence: CASSLSLTDTQYF. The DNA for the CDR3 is TGTGCCAGTAGTCTTAGTCTCACAGATACGCAGTATTTT.

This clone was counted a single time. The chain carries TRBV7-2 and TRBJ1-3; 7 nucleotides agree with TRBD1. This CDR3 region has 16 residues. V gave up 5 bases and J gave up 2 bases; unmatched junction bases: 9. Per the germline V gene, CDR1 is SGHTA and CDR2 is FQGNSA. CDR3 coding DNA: TGTGCCAGCAGCCCCAGGGGGGGTAGAACTGGAAACACCATATATTTT. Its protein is CASSPRGGRTGNTIYF.

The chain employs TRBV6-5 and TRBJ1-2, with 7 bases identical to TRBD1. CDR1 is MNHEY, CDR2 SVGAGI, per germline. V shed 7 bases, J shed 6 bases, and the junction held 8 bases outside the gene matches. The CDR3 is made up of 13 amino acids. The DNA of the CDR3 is TGTGCCAGCACCGACAGGGCGGAGCATGGCTACACCTTC. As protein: CASTDRAEHGYTF.

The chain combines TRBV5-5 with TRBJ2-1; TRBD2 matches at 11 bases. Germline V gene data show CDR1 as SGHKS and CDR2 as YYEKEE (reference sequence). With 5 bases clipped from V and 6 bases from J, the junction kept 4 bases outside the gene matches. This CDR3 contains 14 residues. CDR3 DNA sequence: TGTGCCAGCAGTCCCGGGACTAGCGGCAATGAGCAGTTCTTC. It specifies CASSPGTSGNEQFF.

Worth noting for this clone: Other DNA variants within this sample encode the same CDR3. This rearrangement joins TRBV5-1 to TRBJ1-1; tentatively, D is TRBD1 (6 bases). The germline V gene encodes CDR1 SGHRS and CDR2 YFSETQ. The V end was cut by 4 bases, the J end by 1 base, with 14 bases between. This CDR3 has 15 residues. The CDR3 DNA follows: TGCGCCAGCAGCCCGGGCCAGGGGCCGAACACTGAAGCTTTCTTT. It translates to CASSPGQGPNTEAFF.

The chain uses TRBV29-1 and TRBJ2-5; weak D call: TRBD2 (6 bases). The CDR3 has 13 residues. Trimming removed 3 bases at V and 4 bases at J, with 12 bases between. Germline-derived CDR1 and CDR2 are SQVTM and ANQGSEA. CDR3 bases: TGCAGCGTTGAGCTCCAGGGAGGAGAGACCCAGTACTTC. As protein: CSVELQGGETQYF.

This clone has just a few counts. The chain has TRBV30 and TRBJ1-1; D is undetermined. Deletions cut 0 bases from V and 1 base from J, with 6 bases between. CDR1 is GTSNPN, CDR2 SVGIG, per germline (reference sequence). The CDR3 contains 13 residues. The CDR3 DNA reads TGTGCCTGGAGTGTAGCCGGGAACACTGAAGCTTTCTTT. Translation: CAWSVAGNTEAFF.

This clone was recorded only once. CDR3 residues: CASSLVGSYNEQFF. In nucleotides, the CDR3 is TGTGCCAGCAGCTTAGTGGGATCCTACAATGAGCAGTTCTTC. This sequence joins TRBV5-6 and TRBJ2-1; D gene ambiguous. The CDR3 is made up of 14 amino acids. V gave up 2 bases and J gave up 1 base, with 7 bases separating them. Germline V gives CDR1 SGHDT, CDR2 YYEEEE.

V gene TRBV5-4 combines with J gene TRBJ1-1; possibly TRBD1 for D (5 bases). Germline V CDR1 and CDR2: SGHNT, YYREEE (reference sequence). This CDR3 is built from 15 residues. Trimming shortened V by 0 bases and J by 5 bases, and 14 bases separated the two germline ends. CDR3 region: CASSLDLRGRTEAFF. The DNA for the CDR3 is TGTGCCAGCAGCTTGGACTTAAGGGGCCGGACTGAAGCTTTCTTT.

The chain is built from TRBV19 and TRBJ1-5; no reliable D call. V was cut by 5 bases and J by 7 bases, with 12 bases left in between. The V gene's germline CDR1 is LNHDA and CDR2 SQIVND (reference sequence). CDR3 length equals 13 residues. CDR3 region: CASSGPSGQPQHF. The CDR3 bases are TGTGCCAGTAGTGGCCCAAGCGGGCAGCCCCAGCATTTT.

The DNA for the CDR3 is TGTGCCAGCAGCTTAGCTTCTGAGAATTCACCCCTCCACTTT. Its translation: CASSLASENSPLHF. V usage is TRBV7-2 and J usage is TRBJ1-6; no reliable D call. The germline gives CDR1 SGHTA, CDR2 FQGNSA. Trimming cost V 0 bases and J 7 bases, with 7 bases left between them. The CDR3 is 14 residues long.